The present entry profiles one T cell receptor (beta chain) with its context. Its antigen is undetermined. Only in-frame clones appear in the TCRdb table, and some are missing; sequencing was by immunoSEQ multiplex PCR. This repertoire shows over 55,000 clones, approximately 80% found once; its top ten account for about 2.5%. There are 13 residues in the CDR3. Per the germline V gene, CDR1 is SNHLY and CDR2 is FYNNEI. V shed 7 bases and J shed 5 bases, with 11 bases lying between them. The data derive from a study of vaccination effects on CD4 cells after COVID-19. Across the whole study: Participants received two doses of either the BNT162b2 or mRNA-1273 vaccine.

Pools of viral peptides were used by the ViraFEST assay to expand antigen-specific CD4+ T cells ahead of sequencing. Following culture for around 10 days, CD4+ T cells were isolated. Cultivation was performed at more than 1.5 million PBMC per well with 8 to 10 IU/ml IL-2 and about 9.2 ug/ml peptides added. Days 3 and 7 were when half the medium was replaced with IL-2 medium. The chain recombines TRBV2 with TRBJ1-4; the D gene is possibly TRBD1 (5 bases). This sequence was found in a human donor who received a COVID-19 vaccine. The material was CD4+ T cells from PBMCs cultured with HCoV-229E spike peptides, obtained before COVID-19 vaccination. The CDR3 region has the DNA TGTGCCAGCAATTACAGGACGAATGAAAAACTGTTTTTT. As protein: CASNYRTNEKLFF.